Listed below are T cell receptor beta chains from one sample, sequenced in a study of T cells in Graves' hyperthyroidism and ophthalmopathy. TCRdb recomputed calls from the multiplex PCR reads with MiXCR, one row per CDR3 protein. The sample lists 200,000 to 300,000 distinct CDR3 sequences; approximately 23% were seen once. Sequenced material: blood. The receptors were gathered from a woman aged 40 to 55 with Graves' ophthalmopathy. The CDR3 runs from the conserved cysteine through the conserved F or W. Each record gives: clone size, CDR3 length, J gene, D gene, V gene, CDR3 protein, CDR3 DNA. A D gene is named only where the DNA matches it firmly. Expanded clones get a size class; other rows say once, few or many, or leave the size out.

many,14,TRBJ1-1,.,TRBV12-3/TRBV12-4,CASSLGQPNTEAFF,TGTGCCAGCAGTTTAGGACAACCCAACACTGAAGCTTTCTTT
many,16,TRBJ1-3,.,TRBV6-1,CASSEALRDTGNTIYF,TGTGCCAGCAGTGAAGCGCTAAGAGATACTGGAAACACCATATATTTT
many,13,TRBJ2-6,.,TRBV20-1,CSASGFGANVLTF,TGCAGTGCTAGCGGGTTTGGGGCCAACGTCCTGACTTTC
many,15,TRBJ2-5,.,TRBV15,CATSRDGAGRETQYF,TGTGCCACCAGCAGAGATGGGGCAGGTCGAGAGACCCAGTACTTC
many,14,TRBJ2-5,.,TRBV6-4,CASSDVQGLETQYF,TGTGCCAGCAGTGACGTCCAGGGCCTCGAGACCCAGTACTTC
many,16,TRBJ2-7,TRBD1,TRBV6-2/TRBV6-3,CASSYQRQGRRYEQYF,TGTGCCAGCAGTTACCAAAGACAGGGAAGAAGGTACGAGCAGTACTTC
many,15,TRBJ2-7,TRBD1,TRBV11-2,CASSLQGAVGYEQYF,TGTGCCAGCAGCCTCCAGGGGGCTGTGGGCTACGAGCAGTACTTC
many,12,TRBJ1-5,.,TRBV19,CASSIGNQPQHF,TGTGCCAGTAGTATCGGCAATCAGCCCCAGCATTTT
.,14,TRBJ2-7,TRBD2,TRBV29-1,CSAKLAGGPYEQYF,TGCAGCGCCAAACTAGCGGGAGGCCCCTACGAGCAGTACTTC
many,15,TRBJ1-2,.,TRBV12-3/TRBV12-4,CASSLTAAGTYGYTF,TGTGCCAGCAGTTTAACGGCAGCCGGCACCTATGGCTACACCTTC
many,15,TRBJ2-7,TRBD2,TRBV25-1,CASSLSGTTLYEQYF,TGTGCCAGCAGTCTATCCGGGACTACACTCTACGAGCAGTACTTC
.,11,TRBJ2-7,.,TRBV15,CAASGLGEQYF,TGTGCCGCCAGCGGATTAGGCGAGCAGTACTTC
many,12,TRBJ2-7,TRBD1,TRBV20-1,CSAGTGAYEQYF,TGCAGTGCTGGGACAGGGGCCTACGAGCAGTACTTC
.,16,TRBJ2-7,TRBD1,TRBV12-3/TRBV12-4,CASSPRPGQSPYEQYF,TGTGCCAGCAGCCCACGCCCGGGACAGTCCCCCTACGAGCAGTACTTC
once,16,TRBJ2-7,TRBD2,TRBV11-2,CASSFEVAGGRYEQYF,TGTGCCAGCAGCTTTGAAGTAGCGGGGGGAAGGTACGAGCAGTACTTC
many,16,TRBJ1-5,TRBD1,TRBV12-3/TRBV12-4,CASRRTGIYSNQPQHF,TGTGCCAGCAGACGGACAGGGATTTATAGCAATCAGCCCCAGCATTTT
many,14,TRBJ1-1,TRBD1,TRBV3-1,CASSQGGTVTEAFF,TGTGCCAGCAGCCAAGGTGGGACAGTCACTGAAGCTTTCTTT
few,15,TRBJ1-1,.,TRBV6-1,CASIQTLSMNTEAYF,TGTGCCAGCATCCAAACCCTATCTATGAACACTGAAGCTTACTTT
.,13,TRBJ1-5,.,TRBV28,CASSLGFRQPQHF,TGTGCCAGCAGTTTGGGGTTTCGTCAGCCCCAGCATTTT
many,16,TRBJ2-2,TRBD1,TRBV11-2,CASSSRDREYIGELFF,TGTGCCAGCAGCTCCCGGGACAGGGAATATATCGGGGAGCTGTTTTTT